This TCR beta chain was profiled in a study of CD8 T cells in Susac syndrome. In the case of this clonotype: Its antigen is unknown.

Study results and caveats: Susac-specific public clones were found in total CD8+ and CD8+ TEMRA repertoires, numbering fewer than 20 and five, respectively.

Reverse transcription of about 0.5 to 1 ug RNA was carried out with random hexamers. TCRdb reprocessed the immunoSEQ multiplex PCR reads with MiXCR, giving one entry per CDR3 protein. The table records some 140,000 distinct CDR3 sequences, approximately 95% of them present only once. The sample comprised CD8+ T cells from PBMCs. This sequence originates from a human donor with Susac syndrome.

The CDR3 region is CASSHLGQTNYTF. The CDR3 bases are TGTGCCAGCAGCCACCTTGGACAGACTAATTACACCTTC. This chain uses TRBV14 with TRBJ1-2; perhaps TRBD1 as D (6 bases). This CDR3 is 13 amino acids long. CDR1 and CDR2 (germline): SGHDN, FVKESK. The V end lost 3 bases, the J end lost 11 bases, and 16 bases lay between the germline ends.